The 8 T cell receptor beta chains presented below share a single source sample, sequenced in a study of post-analysis software for immune sequencing data. Study results and limitations: Five TRBV segments, TRBV5-6, TRBV5-1 and TRBV20-1 among them, were found more frequent in patients than controls.

TCR beta libraries were prepared from cDNA with unique molecular identifiers. TCRdb re-called the PCR reads with MiXCR, one entry per CDR3 protein. The sample consists of 430,000 or so distinct CDR3 sequences, approximately 39% of them appearing once. Antigens for these TCRs are unknown. Material for sequencing was blood. The receptors shown here come from a girl aged 2-10 years with multiple sclerosis.

The chain couples TRBV7-2 to TRBJ2-2; TRBD2 agrees at 7 bases. This CDR3 is 15 amino acids long. After removal of 0 bases from V and 4 bases from J, the junction contained 2 bases not matched to a gene. In germline, CDR1 is SGHTA, CDR2 FQGNSA. The CDR3 is CASSLARELTGELFF. Written as DNA, the CDR3 is TGTGCCAGCAGCTTAGCGCGGGAGCTCACCGGGGAGCTGTTTTTT.

About this clonotype itself: The junction departs from the called germline gene at one end, perhaps through a read error. The J gene is TRBJ2-5, the V gene TRBV15; the D gene could be TRBD1 or TRBD2 (5 bases each). The DNA end is a closer match to TRBJ2-7, so the J assignment may be wrong. There are 14 residues in the CDR3. Germline V CDR1 and CDR2: LNHNV, YYDKDF (reference sequence). The CDR3 DNA is TGTGCCGCCAGTCCAGGGAGAAACTCTCTCGAGCAGTACTTC. Protein product: CAASPGRNSLEQYF.

The sample holds a few counts of this clonotype. This chain joins TRBV5-1 and TRBJ2-1, with D uncertain. The CDR3 extends over 14 amino acids. V shed 5 bases and J shed 1 base, with 10 bases lying between them. Germline CDR1 SGHRS, CDR2 YFSETQ. CDR3 region: CASRVGWSYNEQFF. CDR3 nucleotide sequence: TGCGCCAGCAGGGTAGGATGGTCCTACAATGAGCAGTTCTTC.

The V call is TRBV7-3, the J call TRBJ2-2; 11 positions match TRBD2. There are 19 residues in the CDR3. The V segment lost 5 bases and the J segment 2 bases; nucleotides outside the gene matches: 13. The V gene's germline CDR1 is SGHTA and CDR2 FQGTGA. CDR3 protein: CASSPHIIAGGINTGELFF. The CDR3 coding sequence is TGTGCCAGCAGCCCTCACATCATAGCGGGAGGGATCAACACCGGGGAGCTGTTTTTT.

The rearrangement uses TRBV7-2 and TRBJ2-7; D is unclear. Germline CDR1 SGHTA, CDR2 FQGNSA. Trimming shortened V by 0 bases and J by 3 bases, and 18 bases separated the two germline ends. This CDR3 has 17 amino acids. Here the CDR3 reads CASSLALTPHQYYEQYF. CDR3 sequence (DNA): TGTGCCAGCAGCTTAGCGCTGACACCACATCAGTACTACGAGCAGTACTTC.

This rearrangement joins TRBV5-1 to TRBJ2-7; possibly TRBD1 for D (6 bases). From germline, CDR1 is SGHRS and CDR2 YFSETQ. Trimming took off 4 bases at V and 0 bases at J, with 14 bases between the two ends. This CDR3 contains 15 residues. The CDR3 sequence: CASSRTGQSSYEQYF. The CDR3 DNA reads as TGCGCCAGCAGCCGAACAGGGCAAAGCTCCTACGAGCAGTACTTC. Variable domain in full (rest from reference TRBV5-1 and TRBJ2-7): KAGVTQTPRYLIKTRGQQVTLSCSPISGHRSVSWYQQTPGQGLQFLFEYFSETQRNKGNFPGRFSGRQFSNSRSEMNVSTLELGDSALYLCASSRTGQSSYEQYFGPGTRLTVT.

This chain uses TRBV2 with TRBJ2-4; D call uncertain. Germline CDR1 SNHLY, CDR2 FYNNEI. The length of the CDR3 is 15 residues. Trimming stripped 3 bases from V and 0 bases from J, with 9 bases between. Here the CDR3 DNA reads TGTGCCAGCAGTGACTCAACAGTAGCCAAAAACATTCAGTACTTC. It encodes CASSDSTVAKNIQYF.

The chain uses TRBV28 and TRBJ1-4, with a weak D call TRBD1 (6 bases). Per the germline V gene, CDR1 is MDHEN and CDR2 is SYDVKM. CDR3 length: 13 residues. Trimming pared 3 bases from V and 5 bases from J, leaving 7 bases between. CDR3 DNA sequence: TGTGCCAGCAGTTTTGGACAGAATGAAAAACTGTTTTTT. This sequence encodes CASSFGQNEKLFF.